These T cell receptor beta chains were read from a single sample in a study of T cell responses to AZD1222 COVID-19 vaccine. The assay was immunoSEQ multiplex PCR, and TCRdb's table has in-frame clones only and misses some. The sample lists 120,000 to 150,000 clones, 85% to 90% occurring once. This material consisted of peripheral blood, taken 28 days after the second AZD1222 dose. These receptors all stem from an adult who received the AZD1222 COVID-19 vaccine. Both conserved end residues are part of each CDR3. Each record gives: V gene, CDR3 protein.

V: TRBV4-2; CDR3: CASSPEAEPYNSPLHF
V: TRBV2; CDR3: CASSEISGAGELFF
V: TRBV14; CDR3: CASSLYPGQPQHF
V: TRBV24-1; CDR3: CATSDPTNTGVAFF
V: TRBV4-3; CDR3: CASSQSTGSKYNQFF
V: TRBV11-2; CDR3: CASSLVGQGTGELFF
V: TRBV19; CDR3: CASSILGAGSGNTIYF
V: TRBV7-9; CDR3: CASSSTGQSYNSPLHF
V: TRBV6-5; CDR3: CASSSSDRGDEKLFF
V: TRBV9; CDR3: CASSLLGGDTYEQYF
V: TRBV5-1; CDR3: CASRTGAMNTEAFF
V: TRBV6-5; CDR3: CASTLAFGTDTQYF
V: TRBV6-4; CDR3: CASSDSWLANEQFF
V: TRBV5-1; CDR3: CASSGRDREGTEAFF
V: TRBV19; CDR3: CASSTRNTGELFF
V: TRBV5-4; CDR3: CASSSEYTSRYTF
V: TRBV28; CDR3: CASSLNRAGYTF
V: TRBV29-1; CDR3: CSVEDARTTLGYTF
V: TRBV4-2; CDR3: CASSQDNRLVGEETQYF
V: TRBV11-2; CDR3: CASSLALSTEAFF
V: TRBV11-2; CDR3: CASSLGASGRPETQYF
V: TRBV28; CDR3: CASRLVAGLGAKNIQYF
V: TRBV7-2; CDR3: CASTPPRGYNQPQHF
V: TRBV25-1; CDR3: CASSEYTGGGYTF
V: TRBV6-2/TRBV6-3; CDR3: CASSYSTANYGYTF
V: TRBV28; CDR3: CASSPGGANSYEQYF
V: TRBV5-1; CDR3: CASSPIIGVPEAFF
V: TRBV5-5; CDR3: CASSLGTGARGTEAFF
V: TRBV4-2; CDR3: CASSQASGGTYEQYF
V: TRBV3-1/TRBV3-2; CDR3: CASSVGTGVGETQYF
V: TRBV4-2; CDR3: CASSRTDRDPLHF
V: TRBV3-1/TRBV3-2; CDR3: CASSHLVGRKTDTQYF
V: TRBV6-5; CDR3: CASQSRVHYGYTF
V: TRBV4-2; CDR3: CASSQLPDTEAFF
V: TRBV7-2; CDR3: CASSVGRANQPQHF
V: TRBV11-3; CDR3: CASSLGTSGLFYNEQFF
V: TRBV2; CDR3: CASRLLGTSRTDTQYF
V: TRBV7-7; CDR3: CASSSSGAGETQYF
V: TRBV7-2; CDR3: CASHYRAQADTQYF
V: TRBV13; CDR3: CASSGPGNLNTEAFF